Listed below are T cell receptor beta chains from one sample, sequenced in a study of T cell responses to AZD1222 COVID-19 vaccine. The protocol was immunoSEQ multiplex PCR, while the TCRdb copy is restricted to in-frame clones and leaves out a portion. The data hold 95,000 to 110,000 clones, with around 89% observed a single time. The sample in question was peripheral blood, obtained on day 0 of AZD1222 vaccination. The receptor source for this set is an adult in good health. The CDR3 runs from the conserved cysteine through the conserved F or W. The D gene is left open where the match is weak. Expanded clones get a size class; other rows say once, few or many, or leave the size out.

length	V	D	J	size	CDR3	DNA
14	TRBV9	.	TRBJ1-1	.	CASSVHSSNTEAFF	TGTGCCAGCAGCGTTCATTCCTCCAACACTGAAGCTTTCTTT
15	TRBV11-1	.	TRBJ2-1	.	CASSFRDLAHNEQFF	TGTGCCAGCAGCTTCCGGGACCTGGCGCACAATGAGCAGTTCTTC
14	TRBV27	.	TRBJ2-5	.	CASKSLGGGETQYF	TGTGCCAGCAAGTCCTTGGGCGGCGGAGAGACCCAGTACTTC
14	TRBV18	TRBD1	TRBJ2-1	.	CASSPRTGNNEQFF	TGTGCCAGCTCACCGAGGACAGGGAACAATGAGCAGTTCTTC
17	TRBV28	TRBD1	TRBJ1-5	.	CASRPPGQGLFNQPQHF	TGTGCCAGCAGGCCACCGGGACAGGGTCTGTTCAATCAGCCCCAGCATTTT
13	TRBV7-3	.	TRBJ2-2	once	CASSLLGTGELFF	TGTGCCAGCAGCCTCCTAGGCACCGGGGAGCTGTTTTTT
15	TRBV6-4	.	TRBJ2-1	.	CASSELVGSYNEQFF	TGTGCCAGCAGCGAACTAGTGGGCTCCTACAATGAGCAGTTCTTC
16	TRBV19	.	TRBJ1-1	.	CASSIGSAEKNTEAFF	TGTGCCAGTAGTATCGGCTCGGCAGAGAAGAACACTGAAGCTTTCTTT
15	TRBV5-1	TRBD1	TRBJ2-1	.	CASSSGQEVYNEQFF	TGCGCCAGCAGCTCGGGACAGGAGGTTTACAATGAGCAGTTCTTC
15	TRBV30	TRBD1	TRBJ2-5	.	CAWSVGTGSQETQYF	TGTGCCTGGAGTGTAGGGACAGGCTCCCAAGAGACCCAGTACTTC
13	TRBV7-6	.	TRBJ2-3	.	CASSLGSPDTQYF	TGTGCCAGCAGCTTAGGTAGCCCAGATACGCAGTATTTT
16	TRBV6-6	.	TRBJ2-6	.	CASSYRATSGANVLTF	TGTGCCAGCAGTTACCGGGCTACCTCTGGGGCCAACGTCCTGACTTTC
16	TRBV4-1	.	TRBJ2-1	.	CASSTRDWTGDNEQFF	TGCGCCAGCAGCACTCGAGACTGGACTGGAGACAATGAGCAGTTCTTC
15	TRBV27	.	TRBJ1-5	.	CASSFRSGSNQPQHF	TGTGCCAGCAGTTTCAGATCGGGAAGCAATCAGCCCCAGCATTTT
14	TRBV4-1	.	TRBJ1-2	.	CASSQFWGAYGYTF	TGCGCCAGCAGCCAATTTTGGGGTGCCTATGGCTACACCTTC
13	TRBV10-1	.	TRBJ1-2	.	CASSDRAAGGYTF	TGCGCCAGCAGTGACAGAGCCGCCGGTGGCTACACCTTC
11	TRBV12-3/TRBV12-4	.	TRBJ2-1	.	CASSPSNEQFF	TGTGCCAGCAGTCCCAGTAATGAGCAGTTCTTC
15	TRBV7-2	TRBD2	TRBJ2-5	.	CASSPLVGGEEAQYF	TGTGCCAGCAGCCCCCTAGTGGGGGGGGAAGAGGCCCAGTACTTC
18	TRBV18	.	TRBJ1-1	.	CASSPLTGRQPQNTEAFF	TGTGCCAGCTCACCACTCACAGGAAGACAACCCCAGAACACTGAAGCTTTCTTT
12	TRBV23-1	.	TRBJ1-2	.	CATDNYYYGYTF	TGCGCCACCGACAATTACTACTATGGCTACACCTTC
14	TRBV19	.	TRBJ2-3	.	CASSIRGGADTQYF	TGTGCCAGTAGCATTAGGGGGGGAGCAGATACGCAGTATTTT
17	TRBV12-5	.	TRBJ1-2	.	CASGFSIRGSSNYGYTF	TGTGCTAGTGGTTTTAGTATTCGGGGAAGCTCTAACTATGGCTACACCTTC
14	TRBV2	.	TRBJ1-1	.	CASSKESGNAEAFF	TGTGCCAGCAGCAAAGAGTCGGGGAACGCTGAAGCTTTCTTT
16	TRBV9	TRBD1	TRBJ2-1	.	CASSARPTGDYNEQFF	TGTGCCAGCAGCGCACGACCGACAGGGGACTACAATGAGCAGTTCTTC
16	TRBV5-1	TRBD1	TRBJ2-1	few	CASRVIEGASYNEQFF	TGCGCCAGCAGGGTGATCGAGGGGGCCTCCTACAATGAGCAGTTCTTC
16	TRBV6-5	.	TRBJ2-7	.	CASSYSSSGGPYEQYF	TGTGCCAGCAGTTACTCGAGTAGTGGGGGACCCTACGAGCAGTACTTC
14	TRBV7-3	TRBD2	TRBJ2-3	.	CASSYSGGADTQYF	TGTGCCAGCAGCTATAGTGGGGGGGCAGATACGCAGTATTTT
18	TRBV12-5	.	TRBJ1-2	.	CASGLVLNVEAPLYGYTF	TGTGCTAGTGGTTTGGTACTGAATGTGGAGGCCCCCCTCTATGGCTACACCTTC
16	TRBV6-5	.	TRBJ2-7	.	CASSYSRSDLAYEQYF	TGTGCCAGCAGTTACTCGCGGAGTGACTTAGCCTACGAGCAGTACTTC
16	TRBV5-8	.	TRBJ1-5	.	CASSLEGGMSNQPQHF	TGTGCCAGCAGCTTGGAGGGGGGGATGAGCAATCAGCCCCAGCATTTT
15	TRBV21-1	.	TRBJ1-4	.	CASSKGRDRGEKLFF	TGTGCCAGCAGCAAAGGGAGGGACAGGGGTGAAAAACTGTTTTTT
13	TRBV6-4	TRBD1	TRBJ2-1	.	CASSGTGDNEQFF	TGTGCCAGCAGTGGGACAGGGGACAATGAGCAGTTCTTC
16	TRBV6-5	.	TRBJ1-4	.	CASSYDTGSGSEKLFF	TGTGCCAGCAGCTACGATACGGGGTCCGGGAGTGAAAAACTGTTTTTT
15	TRBV5-3	.	TRBJ1-1	.	CARSLGQVELNEAFF	TGTGCCAGAAGCTTGGGACAGGTAGAGCTAAACGAAGCTTTCTTT
11	TRBV12-3/TRBV12-4	.	TRBJ2-1	.	CASSFARGQFF	TGTGCCAGCAGTTTTGCCCGAGGGCAGTTCTTC
12	TRBV30	.	TRBJ1-1	.	CAWSFRRTEAFF	TGTGCCTGGAGTTTTAGGAGGACTGAAGCTTTCTTT